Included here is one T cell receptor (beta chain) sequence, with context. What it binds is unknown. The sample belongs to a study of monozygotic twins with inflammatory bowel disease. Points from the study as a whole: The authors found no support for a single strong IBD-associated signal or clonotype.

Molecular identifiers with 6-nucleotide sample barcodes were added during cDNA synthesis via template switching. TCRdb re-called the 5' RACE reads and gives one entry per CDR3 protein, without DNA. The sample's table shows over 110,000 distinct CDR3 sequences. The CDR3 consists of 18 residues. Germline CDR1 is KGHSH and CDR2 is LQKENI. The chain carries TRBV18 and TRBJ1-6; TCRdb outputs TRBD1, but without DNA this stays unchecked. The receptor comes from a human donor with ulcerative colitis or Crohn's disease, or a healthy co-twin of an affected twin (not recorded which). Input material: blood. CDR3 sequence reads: CASSPIPPIGQQVSPLHF.